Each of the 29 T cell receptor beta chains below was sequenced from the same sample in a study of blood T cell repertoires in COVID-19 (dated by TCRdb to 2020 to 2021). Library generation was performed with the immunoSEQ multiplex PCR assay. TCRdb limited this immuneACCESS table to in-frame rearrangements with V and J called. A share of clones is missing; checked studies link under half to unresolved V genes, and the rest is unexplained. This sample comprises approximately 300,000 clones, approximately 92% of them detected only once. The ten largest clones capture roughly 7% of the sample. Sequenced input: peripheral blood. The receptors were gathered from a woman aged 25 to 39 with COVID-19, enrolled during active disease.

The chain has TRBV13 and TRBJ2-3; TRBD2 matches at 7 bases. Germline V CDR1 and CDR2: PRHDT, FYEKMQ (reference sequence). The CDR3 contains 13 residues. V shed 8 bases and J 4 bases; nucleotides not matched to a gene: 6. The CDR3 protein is CASLRAGADTQYF. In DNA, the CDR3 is TGTGCCAGCCTTCGGGCGGGAGCAGATACGCAGTATTTT.

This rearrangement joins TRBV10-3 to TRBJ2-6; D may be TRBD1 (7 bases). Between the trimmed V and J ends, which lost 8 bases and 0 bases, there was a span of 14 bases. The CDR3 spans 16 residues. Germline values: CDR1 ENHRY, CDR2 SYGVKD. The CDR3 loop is CAILRQGLSGANVLTF. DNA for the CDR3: TGTGCCATCCTAAGACAGGGACTCTCTGGGGCCAACGTCCTGACTTTC.

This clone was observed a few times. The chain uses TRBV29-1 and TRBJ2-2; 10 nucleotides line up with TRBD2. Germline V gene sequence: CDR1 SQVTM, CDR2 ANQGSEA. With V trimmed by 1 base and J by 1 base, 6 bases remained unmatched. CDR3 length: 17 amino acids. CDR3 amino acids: CSVEGTSGMGNTGELFF. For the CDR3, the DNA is TGCAGCGTTGAAGGCACTAGCGGGATGGGGAACACCGGGGAGCTGTTTTTT.

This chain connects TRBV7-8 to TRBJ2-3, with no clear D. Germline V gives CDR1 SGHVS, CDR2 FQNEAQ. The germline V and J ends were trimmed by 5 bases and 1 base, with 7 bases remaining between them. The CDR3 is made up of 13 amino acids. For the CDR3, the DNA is TGTGCCAGCAGCACCCAGGGCACAGATACGCAGTATTTT. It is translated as CASSTQGTDTQYF.

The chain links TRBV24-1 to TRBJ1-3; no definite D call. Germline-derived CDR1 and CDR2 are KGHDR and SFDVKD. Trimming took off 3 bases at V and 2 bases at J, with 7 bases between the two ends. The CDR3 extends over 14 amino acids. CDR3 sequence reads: CATSDGTAGNTIYF. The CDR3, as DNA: TGTGCCACCAGTGATGGTACTGCTGGAAACACCATATATTTT.

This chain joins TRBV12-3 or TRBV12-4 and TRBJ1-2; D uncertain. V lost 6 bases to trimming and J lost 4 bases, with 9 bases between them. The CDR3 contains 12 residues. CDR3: CASRRHLYGYTF. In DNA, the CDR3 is TGTGCCAGCAGGCGACACCTCTATGGCTACACCTTC.

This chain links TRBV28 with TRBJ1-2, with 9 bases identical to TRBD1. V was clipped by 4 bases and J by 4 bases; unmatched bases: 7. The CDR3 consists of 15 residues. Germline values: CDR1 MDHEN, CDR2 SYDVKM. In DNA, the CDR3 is TGTGCCAGCAGTTCACAGGGGGCTGTTAGCTATGGCTACACCTTC. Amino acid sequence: CASSSQGAVSYGYTF.

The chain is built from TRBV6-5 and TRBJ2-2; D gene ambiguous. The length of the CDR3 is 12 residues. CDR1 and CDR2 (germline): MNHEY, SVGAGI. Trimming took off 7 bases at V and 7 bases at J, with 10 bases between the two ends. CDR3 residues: CASTGLGGELFF. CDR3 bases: TGTGCCAGCACTGGGCTTGGCGGGGAGCTGTTTTTT.

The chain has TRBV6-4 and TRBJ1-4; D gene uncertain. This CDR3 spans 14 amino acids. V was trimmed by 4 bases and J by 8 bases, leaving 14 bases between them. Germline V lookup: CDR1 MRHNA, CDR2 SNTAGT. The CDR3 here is CASSAAVGREKLFF. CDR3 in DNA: TGTGCCAGCAGTGCCGCGGTGGGGAGGGAAAAACTGTTTTTT.

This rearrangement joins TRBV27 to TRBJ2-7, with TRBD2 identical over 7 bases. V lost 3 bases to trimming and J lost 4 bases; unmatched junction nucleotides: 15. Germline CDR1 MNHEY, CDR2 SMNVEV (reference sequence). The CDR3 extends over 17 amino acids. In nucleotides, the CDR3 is TGTGCCAGCAGTTTTCGATCCAGGGACTACCGGCCATACGAGCAGTACTTC. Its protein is CASSFRSRDYRPYEQYF.

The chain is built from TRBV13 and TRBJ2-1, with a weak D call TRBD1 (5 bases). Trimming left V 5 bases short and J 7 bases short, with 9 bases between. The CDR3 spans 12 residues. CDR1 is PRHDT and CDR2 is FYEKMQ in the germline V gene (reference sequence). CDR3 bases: TGTGCCAGCAGCGTGCCAGGGAATGAGCAGTTCTTC. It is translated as CASSVPGNEQFF.

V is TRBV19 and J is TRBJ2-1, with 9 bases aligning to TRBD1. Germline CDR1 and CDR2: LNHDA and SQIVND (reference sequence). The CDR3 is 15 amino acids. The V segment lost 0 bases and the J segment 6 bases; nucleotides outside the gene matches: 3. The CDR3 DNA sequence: TGTGCCAGTAGTATAGATTGGACAGGGGTCAATGAGCAGTTCTTC. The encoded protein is CASSIDWTGVNEQFF.

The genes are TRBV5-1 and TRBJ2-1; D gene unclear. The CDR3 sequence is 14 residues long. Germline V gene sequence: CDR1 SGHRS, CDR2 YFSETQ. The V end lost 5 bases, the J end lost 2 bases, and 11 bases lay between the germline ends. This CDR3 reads CASSLQSAYNEQFF. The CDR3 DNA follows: TGCGCCAGCAGTTTGCAGTCCGCCTACAATGAGCAGTTCTTC.

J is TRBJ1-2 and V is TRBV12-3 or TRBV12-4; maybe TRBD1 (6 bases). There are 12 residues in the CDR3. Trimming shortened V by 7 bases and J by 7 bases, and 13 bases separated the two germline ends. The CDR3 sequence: CASTTGLGGYTF. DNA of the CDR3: TGTGCCAGCACCACAGGGTTAGGTGGCTACACCTTC.

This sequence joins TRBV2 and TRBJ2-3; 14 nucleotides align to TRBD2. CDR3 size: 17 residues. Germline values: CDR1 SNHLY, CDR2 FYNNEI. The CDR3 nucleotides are TGTGCGTCCGCGGGACTAGCGGGAGTAGTTGGGACAGATACGCAGTATTTT. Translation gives CASAGLAGVVGTDTQYF.

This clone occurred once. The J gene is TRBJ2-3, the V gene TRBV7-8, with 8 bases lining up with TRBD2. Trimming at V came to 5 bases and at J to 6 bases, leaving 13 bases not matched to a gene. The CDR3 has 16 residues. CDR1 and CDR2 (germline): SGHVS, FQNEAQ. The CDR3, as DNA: TGTGCCAGCAGCCCGGAGCAGCGGGAGAGAGGGGATACGCAGTATTTT. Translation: CASSPEQRERGDTQYF.

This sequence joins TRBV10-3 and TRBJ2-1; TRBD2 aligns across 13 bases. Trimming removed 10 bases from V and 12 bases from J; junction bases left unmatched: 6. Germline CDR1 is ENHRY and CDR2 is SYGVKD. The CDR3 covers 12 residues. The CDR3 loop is CATGTSGTGQFF. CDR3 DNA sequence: TGTGCCACCGGGACTAGCGGGACTGGGCAGTTCTTC.

CDR3 DNA sequence: TGCAGCGTTGGGACTAGCGGGAGGGCAGATACGCAGTATTTT. Its protein product is CSVGTSGRADTQYF. The chain employs TRBV29-1 and TRBJ2-3, with 15 nucleotides matching TRBD2. The CDR3 is 14 residues long. Per germline, CDR1 SQVTM and CDR2 ANQGSEA. Germline trimming cut 4 bases from V and 4 bases from J; bases unmatched to any gene: 0.

The CDR3 region is CASSQDRSSYEQYF. The CDR3 DNA is TGCGCCAGCAGCCAAGATCGGAGCTCCTACGAGCAGTACTTC. V is TRBV4-3 and J is TRBJ2-7, with no clear D. V was pared by 0 bases and J by 0 bases, with 6 bases between. The CDR3 is made up of 14 amino acids. Germline V gives CDR1 LGHNA, CDR2 YSLEER.

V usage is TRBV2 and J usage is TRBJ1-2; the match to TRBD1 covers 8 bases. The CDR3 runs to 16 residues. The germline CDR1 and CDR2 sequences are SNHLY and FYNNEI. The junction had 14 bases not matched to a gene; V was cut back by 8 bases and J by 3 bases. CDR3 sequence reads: CASPFRQGPTDYGYTF. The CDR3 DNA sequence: TGTGCCAGCCCCTTTAGACAGGGGCCGACGGACTATGGCTACACCTTC.

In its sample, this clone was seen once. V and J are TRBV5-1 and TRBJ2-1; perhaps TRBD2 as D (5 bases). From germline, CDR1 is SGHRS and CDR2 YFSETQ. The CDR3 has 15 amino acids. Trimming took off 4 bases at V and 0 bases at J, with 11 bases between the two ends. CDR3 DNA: TGCGCCAGCAGCCCGGACTTTTTCTCCTACAATGAGCAGTTCTTC. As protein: CASSPDFFSYNEQFF. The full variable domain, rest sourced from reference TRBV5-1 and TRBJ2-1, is KAGVTQTPRYLIKTRGQQVTLSCSPISGHRSVSWYQQTPGQGLQFLFEYFSETQRNKGNFPGRFSGRQFSNSRSEMNVSTLELGDSALYLCASSPDFFSYNEQFFGPGTRLTVL.

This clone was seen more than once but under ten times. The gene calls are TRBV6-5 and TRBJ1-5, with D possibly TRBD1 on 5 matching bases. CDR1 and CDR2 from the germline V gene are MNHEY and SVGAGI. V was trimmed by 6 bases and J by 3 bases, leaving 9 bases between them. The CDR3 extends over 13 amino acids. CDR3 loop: CASRTGDNQPQHF. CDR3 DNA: TGTGCCAGCAGAACAGGAGACAATCAGCCCCAGCATTTT.

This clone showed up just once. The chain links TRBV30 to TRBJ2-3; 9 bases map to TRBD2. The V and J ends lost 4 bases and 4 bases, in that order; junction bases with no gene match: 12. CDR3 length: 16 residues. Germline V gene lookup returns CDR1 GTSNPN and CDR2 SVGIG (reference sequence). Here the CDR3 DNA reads TGTGCCTGGACCCCCGTAGCGGGAGAAACTGCAGATACGCAGTATTTT. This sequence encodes CAWTPVAGETADTQYF. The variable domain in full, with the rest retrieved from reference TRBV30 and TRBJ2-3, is SQTIHQWPATLVQPVGSPLSLECTVEGTSNPNLYWYRQAAGRGLQLLFYSVGIGQISSEVPQNLSASRPQDRQFILSSKKLLLSDSGFYLCAWTPVAGETADTQYFGPGTRLTVL.

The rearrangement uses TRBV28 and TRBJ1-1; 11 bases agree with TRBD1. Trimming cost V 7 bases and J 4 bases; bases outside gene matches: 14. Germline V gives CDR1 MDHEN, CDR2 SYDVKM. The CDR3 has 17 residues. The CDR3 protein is CASTEIGQGAPGTEAFF. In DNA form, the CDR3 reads TGTGCCAGCACTGAGATAGGACAGGGGGCGCCGGGCACTGAAGCTTTCTTT. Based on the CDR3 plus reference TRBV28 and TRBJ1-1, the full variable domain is DVKVTQSSRYLVKRTGEKVFLECVQDMDHENMFWYRQDPGLGLRLIYFSYDVKMKEKGDIPEGYSVSREKKERFSLILESASTNQTSMYLCASTEIGQGAPGTEAFFGQGTRLTVV.

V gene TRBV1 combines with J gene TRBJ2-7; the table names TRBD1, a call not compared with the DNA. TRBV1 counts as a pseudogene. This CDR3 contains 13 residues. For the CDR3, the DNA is TGCACCAGCAGCCAAATTCAGGACTACGAGCAGTACTTC. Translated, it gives CTSSQIQDYEQYF.

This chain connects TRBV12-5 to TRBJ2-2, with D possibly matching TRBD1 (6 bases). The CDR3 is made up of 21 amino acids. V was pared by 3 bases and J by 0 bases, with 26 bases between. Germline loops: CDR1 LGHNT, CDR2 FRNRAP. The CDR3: CASGLFGVHSFRTANTGELFF. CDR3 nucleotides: TGTGCTAGTGGTTTATTCGGGGTGCATTCATTTAGGACAGCGAACACCGGGGAGCTGTTTTTT.

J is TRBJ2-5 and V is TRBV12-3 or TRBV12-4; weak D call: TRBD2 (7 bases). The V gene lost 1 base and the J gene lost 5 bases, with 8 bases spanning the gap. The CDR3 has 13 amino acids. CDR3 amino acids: CASSLEGGETQYF. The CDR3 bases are TGTGCCAGCAGTTTAGAGGGGGGGGAGACCCAGTACTTC.

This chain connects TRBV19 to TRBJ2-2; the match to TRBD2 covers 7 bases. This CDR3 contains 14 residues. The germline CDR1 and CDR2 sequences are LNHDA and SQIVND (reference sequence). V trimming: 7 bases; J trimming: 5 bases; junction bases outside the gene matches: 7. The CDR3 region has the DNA TGTGCCAGTAAGGCGGGAGTGGGAACCGGGGAGCTGTTTTTT. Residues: CASKAGVGTGELFF.

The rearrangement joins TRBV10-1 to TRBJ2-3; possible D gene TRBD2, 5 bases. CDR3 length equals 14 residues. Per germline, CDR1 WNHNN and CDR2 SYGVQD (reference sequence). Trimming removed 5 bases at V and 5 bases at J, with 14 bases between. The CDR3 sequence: CASSLSLRGDTQYF. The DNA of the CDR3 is TGCGCCAGCAGTTTGAGCCTTCGGGGAGATACGCAGTATTTT.